Described below is a single T cell receptor (beta chain) sequence and its context. This clone was counted a few times. The clone's antigen remains unknown. Qualities for individual bases were not recorded, and no much larger clone is one base off. This entry belongs to a study of cytomegalovirus exposure and HLA in healthy donors (dated by TCRdb to the late 2010s). For the wider study: An earlier analysis of fewer than 750 of the donors reported 276 Gb of sequence data and approximately 120 million unique TCR beta sequences obtained from about 180 million T cells. About 300 gigabases of sequencing data and around 90 million unique TCR sequences made up an early release that covered under 750 HLA-typed donors. Among the roughly 400 genotyped donors, under 90% belonged to the genetic ancestry cluster associated with self-reported Caucasian donors. The study was designed to test whether signatures of past pathogen exposure could be identified by cataloging public T cell receptors. The T cell repertoires of 550 to 850 subjects were profiled by immunosequencing and related to cytomegalovirus serostatus. In addition to the first cohort of 666 subjects, a separate validation cohort of under 150 different subjects was used. High-throughput TCR immunosequencing, statistical association of individual TCRs with disease status, and machine learning were combined to predict cytomegalovirus infection status. To study patterns of TCR occurrence, a later analysis re-analyzed previously published TCR beta repertoires from more than 550 donors and added high-resolution HLA genotyping. Rather than using new phenotypic data, the later analysis identified candidate immune exposures from TCR beta sequences and from how often those sequences occurred across donors. An earlier analysis of nearly 600 of the donors applied high-throughput TCR beta sequencing to assess whether each TCR beta V gene segment acted as functional or pseudogenic. Donor age, sex, ethnicity and CMV serostatus were compiled alongside the repertoire data. In a later genetic analysis, genome-wide SNP genotypes for about 55% of the roughly 700 donors were used, and that subset was treated as a discovery cohort. Every repertoire in the discovery cohort had been generated on one and the same sequencing platform. HLA typing covered class I and class II loci at four-digit resolution. The number of donors typed differed by locus, with roughly 620-630 for A, B, C, DRB1 and DQB1, about 500 for DQA1, some 570 for DPA1, and 450 to 480 for DPB1. A handful of DR-DQ haplotypes were handled as single units for association and clustering because linkage in the cohort was strong. Among a few hundred genotyped donors of the cohort, an average of about 240,000 unique TCR beta nucleotide sequences were sequenced per donor, roughly a sixth of them non-productive. Points the paper makes about the study in general: In a later analysis, most CMV-associated TCR beta chains were found to appear HLA-restricted, with HLA associations seemingly driven largely by CMV exposure. Assigning TCR associations to individual alleles was difficult when HLA alleles, especially DR and DQ, strongly co-occurred. For the cohort, immune exposure information was limited to CMV serostatus. An association between a missense DCLRE1C variant and V-gene and J-gene trimming of TCR beta chains was found in a later genetic analysis and replicated in an independent cohort. According to a later analysis, parvovirus B19, influenza, CMV and Epstein-Barr virus appeared linked to several top co-occurrence clusters. The classifier was reported to diagnose cytomegalovirus status with high specificity and sensitivity in both the original and validation cohorts. Only TCR beta chains were sequenced in this cohort, and the absence of alpha or paired-chain data limited detectable features. A cluster of highly shared sequence variants was judged likely to be a technical artifact of the sequencing pipeline. Correlated functional status among segregating V segments might be attributable to linkage disequilibrium, but an unknown experimental factor could not be ruled out. A further reported finding was that TCR beta sequences accurately predicted the HLA-A and HLA-B alleles for most subjects in the first cohort. Specific HLA alleles were associated with 16,951 TCR beta sequences at a false discovery rate of 0.05 in a later analysis. The earlier analysis of approximately 540 of the donors excluded seventeen rarely observed V segments, including chromosome 9 orphons, because counts were too low. While some public TCRs were present in many individuals, most TCR sequences turned up only very rarely across donors. It was suggested by the authors that the approach could potentially be generalized to other disease states and immunological phenotypes. According to a later genetic analysis, donors in an Asian-associated ancestry cluster had fewer N-insertions in productive TCRs than the approximately 710-donor mean. Some IMGT-functional V segments, including TRBV6-2 and TRBV6-3, could not be told apart with the 87-base-pair reads, so those segments were excluded. Broadly in line with IMGT annotations, most TCR beta V segments showed up in productive rearrangements about 87% or about 30% of the time in an earlier analysis of approximately 600 of the donors. In a later analysis, HLA-associated TCR beta chains showed more clonal expansion and lower generation probabilities than non-associated chains that were equally common. In vitro tests confirmed that three of the cytomegalovirus-associated TCR beta chains recognize cytomegalovirus antigens. Roughly uniform sequencing depth across donors was assumed in presence/absence analyses, although this assumption may not hold. HLA typing was unavailable for some donors at each locus, so association tests used only the typed subset. A total of about 180 TCR beta chains were listed by the study as associated with cytomegalovirus. According to a later analysis, TCR association rates differed among HLA loci, with DRB1 alleles showing the most associated TCRs and HLA-C alleles showing the fewest.

The cohort was made up of 650 to 700 healthy bone marrow donors. All cohort members were sampled while nominally healthy, although unrecorded immune exposures were likely present. The donor was CMV seronegative and belonged to the group of roughly 330 seronegative cohort members. Every donor gave a peripheral blood sample, and the peripheral blood mononuclear cells from that sample were used for TCR beta sequencing. The Qiagen DNeasy Blood Extraction Kit was used to extract genomic DNA from the blood cell samples. Library preparation used the immunoSEQ multiplex PCR assay. For the multiplex PCR, a mixture combining 60 forward primers for TCR Vbeta segments and 13 reverse primers for TCR Jbeta segments was used. The CDR3 region of rearranged TCR beta genes was amplified from genomic DNA by a multiplex PCR assay. The Illumina HiSeq System was used to sequence the amplified TCR beta libraries as 87-base-pair reads. As for the authors' bioinformatics: A later analysis counted approximately 74 million unique TCR beta chains across the approximately 700 repertoires, and roughly 9.9 million of these chains were shared by at least two donors. To remove PCR and sequencing errors, raw reads were error-corrected and collapsed into unique sequences using a nearest-neighbor algorithm that merged closely related sequences. To assign V, D and J gene segments, CDR3 sequences were aligned to IMGT reference sequences. Each retained sequence needed at least a six-nucleotide match to both a V gene segment and a J gene segment. A rearrangement counted as productive if the CDR3 had no stop codons and remained in frame with V and J, and every other rearrangement counted as non-productive. Following IMGT convention, CDR3 was defined as the stretch from the second conserved V-encoded cysteine to the conserved J-encoded phenylalanine. Sequences without an unambiguous match to a single V gene segment were excluded from the earlier analysis of almost 600 of the donors. In an earlier analysis of approximately 590 of the donors, V segments were called functional above 56.7% productive rearrangements and were called segregating when the between-donor standard deviation exceeded 5%. A statistical classification framework was built to diagnose cytomegalovirus status from the catalog of TCR beta chain sequences. A later analysis assigned V and J genes by comparing TCR nucleotide sequences with IMGT/GENE-DB human TR gene sequences. In a later analysis, CDR3 sequences and most-parsimonious VDJ recombination scenarios were assigned using the TCRdist pipeline. In a later analysis, every TCR beta chain was defined by the combination of its CDR3 amino acid sequence and its V-gene family, and reads without a unique V-gene family were dropped. A later analysis removed over 500 highly shared, low-generation-probability nucleotide sequences to deal with suspected cross-contamination and a sequencing artifact. In a later analysis, a clonal expansion index for each public chain was calculated from normalized within-repertoire ranks of inferred template counts. In a later analysis, generation probabilities were computed using a VDJ recombination model fitted to out-of-frame rearrangements, and the results were checked against IGoR. In a later analysis, TCR-TCR, TCR-HLA and TCR-CMV co-occurrence was scored with hypergeometric tests, and a repertoire-size bias correction was applied to TCR pairs. A later analysis estimated false discovery rates by permuting HLA or CMV assignments 20 times. In a later analysis, co-occurring TCRs were grouped using DBSCAN, with TCRdist sequence similarity added in when clustering inside HLA-allele-positive subsets. For co-occurrence clustering, repertoires with fewer than 30,000 or more than 120,000 public chains were excluded, along with a handful of repertoires with anomalous nucleotide sharing. Entries here come from immuneACCESS through TCRdb and include only in-frame sequences with V and J called. Some clones fail to appear in such tables; in the studies checked, an unresolved V gene covers under half of the shortfall, and the cause of the remainder is unknown. Clone size and the V and J calls come from that table; the DNA yielded D and trimming. The sample table shows about 65,000 clones, and approximately 60% are seen once. Jointly, the top ten make up roughly 3.1% of the sample.

The CDR3, from cysteine to phenylalanine, totals 14 residues. CDR3 DNA only is kept here, 42 bases in frame from base 1. CDR1 SGHDN and CDR2 FVKESK were looked up in the germline V gene. V gives up 0 bases and J gives up 4 bases, and the segment between their germline ends measures 9 bases. Material for sequencing was PBMCs. The TCR sequence derives from a man under 40 in good health and CMV-seronegative. This chain joins TRBV14 to TRBJ2-5; no D gene can be assigned with confidence. CDR3 protein: CASSQDSVSETQYF. The DNA sequence is TGTGCCAGCAGCCAAGATTCCGTGTCAGAGACCCAGTACTTC.